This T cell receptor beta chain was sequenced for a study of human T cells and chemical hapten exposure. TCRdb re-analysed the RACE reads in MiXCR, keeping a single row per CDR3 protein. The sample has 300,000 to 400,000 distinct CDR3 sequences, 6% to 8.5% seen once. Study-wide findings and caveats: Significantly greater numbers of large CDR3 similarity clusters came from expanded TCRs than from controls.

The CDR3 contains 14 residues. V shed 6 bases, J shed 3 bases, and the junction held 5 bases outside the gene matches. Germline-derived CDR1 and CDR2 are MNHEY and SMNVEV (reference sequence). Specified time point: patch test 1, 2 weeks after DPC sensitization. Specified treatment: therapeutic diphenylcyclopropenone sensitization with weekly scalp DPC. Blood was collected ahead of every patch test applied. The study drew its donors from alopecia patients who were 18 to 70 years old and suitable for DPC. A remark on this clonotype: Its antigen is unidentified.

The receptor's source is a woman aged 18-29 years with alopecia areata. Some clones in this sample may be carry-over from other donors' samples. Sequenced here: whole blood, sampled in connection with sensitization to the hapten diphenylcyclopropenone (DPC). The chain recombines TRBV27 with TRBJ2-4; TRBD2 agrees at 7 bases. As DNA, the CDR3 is TGTGCCAGCAGCCGGGGGGTTGGCAAAAACATTCAGTACTTC. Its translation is CASSRGVGKNIQYF.